The rows below give T cell receptor beta chains drawn from one sample of a study of T cell repertoires in cytomegalovirus infection. Their antigen targets remain unknown. MiXCR, run by TCRdb on the reads, gives a single entry per CDR3 protein. The table has roughly 120,000 distinct CDR3 sequences, approximately 30% seen once; the top ten hold 58%. This specimen consisted of CD8+ T cells from cultured PBMCs, obtained from culture after CMV antigen stimulation. The receptors here all came from a human donor in good health (CMV status not recorded). Some clones in this sample may be carry-over from other donors' samples. Both conserved end residues are part of each CDR3. Fields, in order: CDR3 length, V gene, CDR3 protein.

>13|TRBV7-9
CASSLWTNTEAFF
>15|TRBV7-9
CASSPTSGITGELFF
>16|TRBV7-8
CASSLATSGAMDTQYF
>12|TRBV20-1
CSARDIVYGYTF
>12|TRBV12-3/TRBV12-4
CASRAQAPEQYF
>15|TRBV19
CATRIHRDSNQPQHF
>11|TRBV28
CASSLGLGYTF
>12|TRBV19
CASYGGYNEQFF
>18|TRBV4-1
CASSQVKGQGARFEKLFF
>10|TRBV20-1
CSAVEYEQYF
>17|TRBV15
CATSPTGVSISYNEQFF
>15|TRBV24-1
CATSDFRGEVETQYF
>15|TRBV6-2/TRBV6-3
CASSYLDGNKDGYTF
>14|TRBV10-3
CAICEGGFDQPQHF
>17|TRBV7-9
CASSEWGTEYSNQPQHF
>14|TRBV20-1
CSAIQITEDYGYTF
>13|TRBV7-9
CASRNRLDETQYF
>16|TRBV19
CASSIVFGTGNQPQHF
>16|TRBV5-6
CASTLSTGPSNQPQHF
>16|TRBV7-9
CASSSIAGGNYNEQFF
>14|TRBV19
CASSMGQANTEAFF
>15|TRBV12-5
CASGPGDYSYNEQFF
>13|TRBV27
CASSLYRGYGYTF
>15|TRBV7-6
CASSSNLGGAETQYF
>16|TRBV4-3
CASNQDLRGLNEKLFF
>14|TRBV6-2/TRBV6-3
CASSTDRGDTEAFF
>16|TRBV27
CPTPVGRHERTDTQYF
>14|TRBV7-8
CASSVLGRTIWAFF
>16|TRBV7-9
CASSRTSGQAYNEQFF
>13|TRBV6-6
CASTGLKAYEQYF
>15|TRBV12-3/TRBV12-4
CASSLIRGGFTEAFF
>19|TRBV7-2
CASSSGDQESHLPYNEQFF
>15|TRBV6-1
CASSEARPANTEAFF
>15|TRBV27
CASRLLEGDGDTQYF
>15|TRBV20-1
CSASPPGQGFNEQYF
>16|TRBV15
CATSRDRGGSRYEQYF
>16|TRBV7-2
CASSVTGLSSYNEQFF
>14|TRBV5-5
CASSARENNQPQHF
>13|TRBV19
CASSRAEPYGYTF
>13|TRBV28
CASNVGGQETQYF
>15|TRBV4-1
CASSQLAGETYEQYF
>13|TRBV2
CASSDRTTYEQYF
>16|TRBV7-9
CASSLETGGTNEKLFF
>13|TRBV19
CAATSSSYNEQFF
>11|TRBV7-6
CASSFFGEAFF
>16|TRBV7-2
CASSLWLAGLPDTQYF
>13|TRBV24-1
CATWGPPLCEQYF
>17|TRBV7-2
CASSQPRGASGERTQYF
>14|TRBV4-1
CASSQGEAGGQQFF
>14|TRBV6-2/TRBV6-3
CASSYEGAANEQYF